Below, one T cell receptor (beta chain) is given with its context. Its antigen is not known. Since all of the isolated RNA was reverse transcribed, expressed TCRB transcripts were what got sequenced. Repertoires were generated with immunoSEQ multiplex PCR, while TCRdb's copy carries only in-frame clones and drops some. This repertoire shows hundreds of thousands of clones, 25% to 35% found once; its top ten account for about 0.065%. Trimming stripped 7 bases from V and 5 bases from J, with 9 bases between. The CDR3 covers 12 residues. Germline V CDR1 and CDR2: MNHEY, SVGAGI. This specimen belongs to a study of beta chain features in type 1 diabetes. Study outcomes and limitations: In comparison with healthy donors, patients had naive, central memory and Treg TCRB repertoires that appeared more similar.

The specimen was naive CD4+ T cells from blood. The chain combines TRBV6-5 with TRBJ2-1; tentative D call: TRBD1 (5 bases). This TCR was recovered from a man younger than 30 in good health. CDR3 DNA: TGTGCCAGCAATAGGGGTGACAATGAGCAGTTCTTC. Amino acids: CASNRGDNEQFF.